This T cell receptor (beta chain) originates from a study of OX40 agonist ivuxolimab in advanced cancers. Study findings and constraints: In the expanded peripheral T cells, antigen specificity was never determined.

No patient had autoimmune disease or received systemic immunosuppression. Sequencing used immunoSEQ multiplex PCR; TCRdb keeps in-frame clones, though not all of them. The sample holds about 67,000 clones; approximately 87% are singletons and the top ten take 4% to 5%. Comments on this clone: Its antigen is currently unknown.

The clonotype originates from an adult with an advanced solid tumor such as melanoma, head and neck, liver or kidney cancer. The sample was CD4+ or CD8+ T cells sorted from blood, taken in a trial of the OX40 agonist ivuxolimab.

CDR3 coding DNA: TGTGCCAGCAGCCGCTTACAGTCCACTGGAAACACCATATATTTT. This encodes CASSRLQSTGNTIYF. The chain is built from TRBV14 and TRBJ1-3; D gene uncertain. V dropped 4 bases and J dropped 2 bases, with 12 bases sitting between them. The V gene's germline CDR1 is SGHDN and CDR2 FVKESK. The CDR3 consists of 15 residues.